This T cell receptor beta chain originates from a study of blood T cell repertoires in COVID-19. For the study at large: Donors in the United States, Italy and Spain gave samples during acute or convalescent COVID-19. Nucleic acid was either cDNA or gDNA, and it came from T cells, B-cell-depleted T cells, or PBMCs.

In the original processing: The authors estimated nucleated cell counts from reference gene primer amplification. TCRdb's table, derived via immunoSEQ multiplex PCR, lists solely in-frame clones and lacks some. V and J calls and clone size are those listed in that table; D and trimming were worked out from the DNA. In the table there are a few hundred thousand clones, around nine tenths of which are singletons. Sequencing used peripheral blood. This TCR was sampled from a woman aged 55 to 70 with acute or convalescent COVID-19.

The CDR3 sequence is CSVEDLRGYGYTF. For the CDR3, the DNA is TGCAGCGTTGAAGATTTAAGGGGCTATGGCTACACCTTC. The chain combines TRBV29-1 with TRBJ1-2, with a possible D match to TRBD1 (5 bases). V was shortened by 0 bases and J by 4 bases, with 9 bases between the two germline ends. Germline loops: CDR1 SQVTM, CDR2 ANQGSEA. The CDR3 is made up of 13 amino acids.